This TCR beta chain was found in a study of chemoradiotherapy in HPV16-positive cancers. Study-level findings and limits: The functional HPV-specific definition rests on just two HPV16-positive patients.

The repertoire was sequenced with immunoSEQ multiplex PCR; TCRdb's copy has only in-frame clones and lacks some. The table shows hundreds of clones, with more than 80% occurring only once. Per the germline V gene, CDR1 is SGHTA and CDR2 is FQGNSA. The CDR3 runs 15 residues. Trimming shortened V by 4 bases and J by 7 bases, and 19 bases separated the two germline ends. To note about this clone: Its antigen remains unidentified.

This sequence was found in a human donor with HPV-associated anogenital cancer. The specimen was tumor tissue, collected from a patient who underwent chemoradiotherapy. The chain has TRBV7-2 and TRBJ1-1, with a tentative D call TRBD1 (5 bases). The DNA of the CDR3 is TGTGCCAGCAGCTCCAATAGGGACCCGACTGGTGAAGCTTTCTTT. Translated: CASSSNRDPTGEAFF. Drawing the rest from reference TRBV7-2 and TRBJ1-1, the complete variable domain is GAGVSQSPSNKVTEKGKDVELRCDPISGHTALYWYRQSLGQGLEFLIYFQGNSAPDKSGLPSDRFSAERTGGSVSTLTIQRTQQEDSAVYLCASSSNRDPTGEAFFGQGTRLTVV.